This TCR beta chain was captured by sequencing in a study of siplizumab effects on memory and regulatory T cells (dated by TCRdb to between 2019 and 2020). With respect to the entire study: The study examined how the anti-CD2 antibody siplizumab affects alloreactive T-cell subsets in allogeneic mixed lymphocyte reactions built from human PBMCs.

Counted from cysteine to phenylalanine, this CDR3 has 15 amino acids. Of the read, only the CDR3 DNA is kept; its 45 bases are in frame from base 1. Looking up the germline V gene yields CDR1 MGHRA and CDR2 YSYEKL. V is pared back by 0 bases and J by 0 bases, with 5 bases lying between the germline termini. Results and caveats for the whole study, not just this receptor: The cumulative frequency of alloreactive sequences that could be traced back to unstimulated CD4+ memory T cells was significantly reduced by siplizumab. The suppressive function of proliferating Tregs from siplizumab cultures was not functionally confirmed. Compared with memory T cells, unstimulated naive T cells appeared more diverse, and naive cells seemed to make a substantial contribution to the alloresponse. Because sequences at frequencies below about 10^-5 were poorly captured, only a minor fraction of alloreactive clones could be mapped back to unstimulated subsets. A naive or memory phenotype could not be assigned to roughly 75-96% of proliferating CD4+ or CD8+ clones. Of the alloreactive CD4+ clones that could be mapped, the Treg-derived share averaged approximately 69% with siplizumab compared with around 25% in control reactions.

Library prep was done by the immunoSEQ multiplex PCR assay. Roughly 10^5 TCR templates per sample were assayed on the deep sequencing platform. Genomic DNA extracted from sorted T cells was used for TCRbeta CDR3 sequencing. The published analysis was carried out like this. The R programming language was used for clonal analysis of TCRbeta CDR3 data. Comparing unstimulated samples against CFSE-low samples taken after the reaction was how alloreactive CD4+ and CD8+ clones were defined. Regulatory or non-regulatory origin was assigned to alloreactive CD4+ clones by matching of sequences to sorted unstimulated Treg and non-Treg repertoires. TCRdb holds this immuneACCESS table with in-frame rearrangements only. Some clones are missing; in checked studies, unresolved V genes explain under half, and the rest has no known cause. Clone size and the V and J calls come from that table; the DNA yielded D and trimming. In all, the sample holds under 130,000 clones, and about 92% of those were seen once. Approximately 0.3% of the sample is in the top ten clones.

To note about this clone: Its antigen is unknown. The input lacks base qualities; no much larger clone sits a single base away.

Sorted unstimulated T cells and proliferating T cells recovered from mixed lymphocyte reactions underwent TCRbeta CDR3 sequencing. Fresh whole blood from fewer than 12 HLA-typed healthy donors was used to isolate PBMCs. Sequences were obtained from CD4+ T cells sorted from blood. Here the chain combines TRBV4-1 and TRBJ1-4, with the D gene not confidently named. This clonotype was obtained from a human donor in good health. The nucleotides are TGCGCCAGCAGCCAAGACGGCACAACTAATGAAAAACTGTTTTTT. This is translated as CASSQDGTTNEKLFF.